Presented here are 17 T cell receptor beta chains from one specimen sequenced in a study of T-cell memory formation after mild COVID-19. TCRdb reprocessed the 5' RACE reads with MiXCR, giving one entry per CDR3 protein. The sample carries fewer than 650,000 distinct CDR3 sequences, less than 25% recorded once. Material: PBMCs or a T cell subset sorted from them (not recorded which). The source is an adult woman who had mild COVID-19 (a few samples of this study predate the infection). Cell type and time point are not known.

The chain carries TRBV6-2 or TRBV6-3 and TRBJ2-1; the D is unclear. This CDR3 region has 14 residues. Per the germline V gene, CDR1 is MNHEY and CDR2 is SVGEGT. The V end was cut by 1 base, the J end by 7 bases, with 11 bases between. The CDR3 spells CASSYLSERNEQFF. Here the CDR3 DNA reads TGTGCCAGCAGTTACTTGAGCGAAAGGAATGAGCAGTTCTTC.

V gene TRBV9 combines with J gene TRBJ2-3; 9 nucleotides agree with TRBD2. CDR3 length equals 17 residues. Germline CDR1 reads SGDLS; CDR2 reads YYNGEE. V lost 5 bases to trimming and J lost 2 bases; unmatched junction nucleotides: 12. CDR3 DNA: TGTGCCAGCAGTCAATTACCACTAGCGGGCATCACAGATACGCAGTATTTT. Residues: CASSQLPLAGITDTQYF.

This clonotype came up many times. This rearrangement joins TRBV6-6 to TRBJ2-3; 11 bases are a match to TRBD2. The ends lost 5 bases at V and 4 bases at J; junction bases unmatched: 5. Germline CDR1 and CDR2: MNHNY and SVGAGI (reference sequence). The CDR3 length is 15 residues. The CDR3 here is CASSSDSGGADTQYF. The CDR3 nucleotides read TGTGCCAGCAGTAGCGATAGCGGGGGGGCAGATACGCAGTATTTT.

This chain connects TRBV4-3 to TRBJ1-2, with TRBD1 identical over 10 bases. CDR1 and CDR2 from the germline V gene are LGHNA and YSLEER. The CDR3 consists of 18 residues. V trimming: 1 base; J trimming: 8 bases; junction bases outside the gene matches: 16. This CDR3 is CASSQGGETGGPRSGYTF. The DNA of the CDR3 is TGCGCCAGCAGCCAAGGAGGAGAGACAGGGGGCCCCAGATCCGGCTACACCTTC.

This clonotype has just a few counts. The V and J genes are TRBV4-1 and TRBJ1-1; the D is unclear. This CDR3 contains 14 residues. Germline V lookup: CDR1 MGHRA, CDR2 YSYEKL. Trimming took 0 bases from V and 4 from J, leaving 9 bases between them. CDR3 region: CASSQDPGSTEAFF. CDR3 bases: TGCGCCAGCAGCCAAGACCCGGGAAGCACTGAAGCTTTCTTT.

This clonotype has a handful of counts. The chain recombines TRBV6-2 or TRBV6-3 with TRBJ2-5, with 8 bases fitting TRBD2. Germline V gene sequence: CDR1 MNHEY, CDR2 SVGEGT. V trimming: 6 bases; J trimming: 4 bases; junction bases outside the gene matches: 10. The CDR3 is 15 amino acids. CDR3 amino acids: CASSQTWGLGETQYF. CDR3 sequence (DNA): TGTGCCAGCAGCCAAACGTGGGGACTAGGAGAGACCCAGTACTTC.

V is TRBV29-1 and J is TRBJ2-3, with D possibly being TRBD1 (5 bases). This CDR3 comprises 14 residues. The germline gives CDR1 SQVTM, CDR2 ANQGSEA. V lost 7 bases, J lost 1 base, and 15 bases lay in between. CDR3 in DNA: TGCAGCGCTGTCAAGGGGTTGCGCACAGATACGCAGTATTTT. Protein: CSAVKGLRTDTQYF.

The CDR3 DNA reads as TGCGCCAGCAGCCAGGAGGGGGACACCTTCTACGAGCAGTACTTC. Encoded protein: CASSQEGDTFYEQYF. This chain uses TRBV4-1 with TRBJ2-7, with D perhaps given as TRBD1 or TRBD2 (6 bases each). This CDR3 region has 15 residues. Per germline, CDR1 MGHRA and CDR2 YSYEKL. Trimming took off 3 bases at V and 3 bases at J, with 15 bases between the two ends.

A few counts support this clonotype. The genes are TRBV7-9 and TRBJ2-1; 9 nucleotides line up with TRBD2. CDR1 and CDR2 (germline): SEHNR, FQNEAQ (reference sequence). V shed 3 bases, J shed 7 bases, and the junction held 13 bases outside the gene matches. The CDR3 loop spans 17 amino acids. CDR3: CASSFRPSGVAQNEQFF. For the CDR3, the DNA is TGTGCCAGCAGCTTCCGGCCTAGCGGGGTGGCCCAGAATGAGCAGTTCTTC.

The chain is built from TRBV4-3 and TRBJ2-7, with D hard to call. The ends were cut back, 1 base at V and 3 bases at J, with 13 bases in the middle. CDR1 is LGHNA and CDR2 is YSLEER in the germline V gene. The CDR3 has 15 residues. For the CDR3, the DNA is TGCGCCAGCAGCCAAGGACGATGGGGTAGCTACGAGCAGTACTTC. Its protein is CASSQGRWGSYEQYF.

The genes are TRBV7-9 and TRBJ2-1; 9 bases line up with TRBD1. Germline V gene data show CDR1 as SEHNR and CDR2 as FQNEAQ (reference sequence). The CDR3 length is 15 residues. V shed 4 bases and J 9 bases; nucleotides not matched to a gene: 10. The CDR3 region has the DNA TGTGCCAGCAGCTCGACCGGGACAGGGTCATCTGAGCAGTTCTTC. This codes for CASSSTGTGSSEQFF. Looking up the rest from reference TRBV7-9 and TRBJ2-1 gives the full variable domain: DTGVSQNPRHKITKRGQNVTFRCDPISEHNRLYWYRQTLGQGPEFLTYFQNEAQLEKSRLLSDRFSAERPKGSFSTLEIQRTEQGDSAMYLCASSSTGTGSSEQFFGPGTRLTVL.

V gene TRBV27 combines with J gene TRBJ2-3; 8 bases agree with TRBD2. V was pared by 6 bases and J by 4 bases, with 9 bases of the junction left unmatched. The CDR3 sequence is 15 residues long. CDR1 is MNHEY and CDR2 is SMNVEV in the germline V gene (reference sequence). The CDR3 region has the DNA TGTGCCAGCAGACCGAGCGGGGGTTTTGCAGATACGCAGTATTTT. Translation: CASRPSGGFADTQYF.

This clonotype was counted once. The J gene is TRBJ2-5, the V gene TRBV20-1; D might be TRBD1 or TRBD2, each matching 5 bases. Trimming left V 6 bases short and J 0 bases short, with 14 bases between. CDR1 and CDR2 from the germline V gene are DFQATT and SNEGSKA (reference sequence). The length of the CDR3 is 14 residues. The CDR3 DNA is TGCAGTGCCCGGGGACCGGGAAACCAAGAGACCCAGTACTTC. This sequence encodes CSARGPGNQETQYF.

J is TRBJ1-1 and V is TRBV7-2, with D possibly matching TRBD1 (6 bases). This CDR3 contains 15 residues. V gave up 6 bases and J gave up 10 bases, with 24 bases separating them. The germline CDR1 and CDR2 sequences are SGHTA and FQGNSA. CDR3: CASSGQTGLSGVAFF. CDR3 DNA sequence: TGTGCCAGCAGTGGACAAACAGGGCTGAGTGGTGTAGCTTTCTTT.

CDR3 bases: TGTGCCAGTAGTTCGCGGATAGGGCTGCCCCGTAATGAGCAGTTCTTC. This sequence encodes CASSSRIGLPRNEQFF. The chain couples TRBV19 to TRBJ2-1; D gene ambiguous. The CDR3 extends over 16 amino acids. V was clipped by 5 bases and J by 7 bases, with 21 bases between them. Germline-derived CDR1 and CDR2 are LNHDA and SQIVND (reference sequence).

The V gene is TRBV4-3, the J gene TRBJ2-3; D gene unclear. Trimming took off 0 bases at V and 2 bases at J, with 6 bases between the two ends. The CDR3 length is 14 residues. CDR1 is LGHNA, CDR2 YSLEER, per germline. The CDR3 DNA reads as TGCGCCAGCAGCCAAGATACCAACACAGATACGCAGTATTTT. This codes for CASSQDTNTDTQYF.

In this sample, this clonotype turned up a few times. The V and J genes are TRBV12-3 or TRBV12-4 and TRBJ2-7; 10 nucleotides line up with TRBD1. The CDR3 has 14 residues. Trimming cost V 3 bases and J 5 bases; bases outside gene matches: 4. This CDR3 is CASSLGTGVHEQYF. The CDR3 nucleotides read TGTGCCAGCAGTTTGGGGACAGGGGTCCACGAGCAGTACTTC.